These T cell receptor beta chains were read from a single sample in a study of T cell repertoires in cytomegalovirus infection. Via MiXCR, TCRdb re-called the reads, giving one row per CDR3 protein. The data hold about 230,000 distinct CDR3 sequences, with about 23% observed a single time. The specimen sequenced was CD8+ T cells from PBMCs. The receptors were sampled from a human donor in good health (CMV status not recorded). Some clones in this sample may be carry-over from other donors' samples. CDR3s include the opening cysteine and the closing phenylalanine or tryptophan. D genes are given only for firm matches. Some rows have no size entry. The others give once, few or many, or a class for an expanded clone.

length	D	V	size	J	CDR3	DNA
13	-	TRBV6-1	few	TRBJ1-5	CASSTGSNQPQHF	TGTGCCAGCAGTACAGGGAGCAATCAGCCCCAGCATTTT
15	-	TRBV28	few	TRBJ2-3	CASRTIRGSTDTQYF	TGTGCCAGCAGGACTATTCGGGGGTCCACAGATACGCAGTATTTT
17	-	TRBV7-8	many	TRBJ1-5	CASSSHKDGPLNQPQHF	TGTGCCAGCAGCTCACACAAAGACGGGCCCCTCAATCAGCCCCAGCATTTT
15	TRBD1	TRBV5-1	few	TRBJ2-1	CASSLRTGDYNEQFF	TGCGCCAGCAGCCTCCGGACAGGGGACTACAATGAGCAGTTCTTC
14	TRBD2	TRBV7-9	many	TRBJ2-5	CASSLNGREETQYF	TGTGCCAGCAGCTTAAACGGGAGGGAAGAGACCCAGTACTTC
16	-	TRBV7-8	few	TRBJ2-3	CASSFLRDTSTDTQYF	TGTGCCAGCAGCTTCCTACGGGACACAAGCACAGATACGCAGTATTTT
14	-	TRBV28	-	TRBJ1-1	CASRPPAGRTEAFF	TGTGCCAGCAGACCCCCGGCAGGGCGCACTGAAGCTTTCTTT
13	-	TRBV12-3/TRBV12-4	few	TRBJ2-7	CASSIGSRYEQYF	TGTGCCAGCAGTATTGGGTCTAGGTACGAGCAGTACTTC
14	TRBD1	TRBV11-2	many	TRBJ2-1	CASSLGTGGVEQFF	TGTGCCAGCAGCTTAGGGACAGGGGGCGTCGAGCAGTTCTTC
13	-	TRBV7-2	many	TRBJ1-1	CASSSGRGTEAFF	TGTGCCAGCAGCAGCGGTAGGGGGACTGAAGCTTTCTTT
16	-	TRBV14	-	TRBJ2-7	CASSQDMLWGGHEQYF	TGTGCCAGCAGCCAAGATATGTTATGGGGTGGCCACGAGCAGTACTTC
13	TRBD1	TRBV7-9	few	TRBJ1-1	CASSFSGTDEAFF	TGTGCCAGCAGCTTTAGCGGGACAGATGAAGCTTTCTTT
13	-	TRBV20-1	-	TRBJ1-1	CSARDLQDTEAFF	TGCAGTGCTAGAGATCTACAGGACACTGAAGCTTTCTTT
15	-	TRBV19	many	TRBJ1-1	CASTEAGQQYTEAFF	TGTGCCAGTACCGAAGCCGGACAGCAATACACTGAAGCTTTCTTT
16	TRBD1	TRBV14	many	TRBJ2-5	CASSQESRGQKETQYF	TGTGCCAGCAGCCAAGAGAGTAGGGGGCAAAAAGAGACCCAGTACTTC
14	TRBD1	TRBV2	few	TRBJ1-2	CASLDRGLHYGYTF	TGTGCCAGCTTGGACAGGGGGCTCCATTATGGCTACACCTTC
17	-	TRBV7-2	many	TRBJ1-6	CASSDSRLSSYNSPLHF	TGTGCCAGCAGTGATAGCAGGTTGAGCTCCTATAATTCACCCCTCCACTTT
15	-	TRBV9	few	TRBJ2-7	CASSVDSGMTYEQYF	TGTGCCAGCAGCGTAGATTCTGGGATGACCTACGAGCAGTACTTC
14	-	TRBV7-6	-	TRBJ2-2	CASSPIRATGELFF	TGTGCCAGCAGCCCGATCAGGGCCACCGGGGAGCTGTTTTTT
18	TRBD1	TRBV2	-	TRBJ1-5	CASSEARTGARSNQPQHF	TGTGCCAGCAGTGAAGCCCGGACAGGGGCCCGTAGCAATCAGCCCCAGCATTTT
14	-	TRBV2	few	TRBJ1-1	CASSESQLNTEAFF	TGTGCCAGCAGTGAAAGTCAGCTCAACACTGAAGCTTTCTTT
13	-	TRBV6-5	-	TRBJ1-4	CASWGRQDEKLFF	TGTGCCTCGTGGGGGCGACAGGATGAAAAACTGTTTTTT
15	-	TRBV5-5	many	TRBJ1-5	CASSLSPASNQPQHF	TGTGCCAGCAGCTTGAGTCCAGCTAGCAATCAGCCCCAGCATTTT
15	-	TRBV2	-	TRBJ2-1	CASSGWGGDHNEQFF	TGTGCCAGCAGTGGGTGGGGAGGTGACCACAATGAGCAGTTCTTC
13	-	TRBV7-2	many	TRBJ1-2	CASSFTESYGYTF	TGTGCCAGCAGCTTCACAGAAAGCTATGGCTACACCTTC
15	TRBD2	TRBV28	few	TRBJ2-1	CASSPSGGLFYEQFF	TGTGCCAGCAGTCCTAGCGGGGGGTTATTCTATGAGCAGTTCTTC
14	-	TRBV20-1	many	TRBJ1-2	CSARWGRKHYGYTF	TGCAGTGCTAGGTGGGGCAGGAAACATTATGGCTACACCTTC
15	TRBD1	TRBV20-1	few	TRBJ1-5	CSARDLTGTGQPQHF	TGCAGTGCTAGAGATTTAACAGGGACAGGTCAGCCCCAGCATTTT
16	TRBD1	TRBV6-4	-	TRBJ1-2	CAGDPTHNYRGHGYTF	TGTGCCGGAGACCCCACACATAATTACAGGGGGCATGGCTACACCTTC
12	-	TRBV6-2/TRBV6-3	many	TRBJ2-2	CASSAGTGELFF	TGTGCCAGCAGTGCGGGCACCGGGGAGCTGTTTTTT
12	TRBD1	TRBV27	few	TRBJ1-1	CASRGQSLEAFF	TGTGCCAGCAGGGGACAGTCCCTTGAAGCTTTCTTT
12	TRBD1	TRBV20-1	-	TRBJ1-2	CSARQGAEGYTF	TGCAGTGCTAGACAGGGGGCGGAGGGCTACACCTTC
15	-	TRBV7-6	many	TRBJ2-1	CASSPTWGRYNEQFF	TGTGCCAGCAGCCCAACGTGGGGGCGTTACAATGAGCAGTTCTTC
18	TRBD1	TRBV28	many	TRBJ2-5	CASSQPGQGAVLEETQYF	TGTGCCAGCAGTCAACCGGGACAGGGGGCTGTCTTGGAAGAGACCCAGTACTTC
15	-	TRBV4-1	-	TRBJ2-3	CASSQYHVGTDTQYF	TGCGCCAGCAGCCAATATCATGTGGGAACAGATACGCAGTATTTT
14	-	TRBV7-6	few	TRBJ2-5	CASSPRTTPETQYF	TGTGCCAGCAGCCCGCGAACTACCCCAGAGACCCAGTACTTC
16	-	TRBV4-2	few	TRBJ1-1	CASSQEAGVMNTEAFF	TGTGCCAGCAGCCAAGAGGCAGGGGTAATGAACACTGAAGCTTTCTTT
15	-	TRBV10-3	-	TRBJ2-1	CAIMALDGLYNEQFF	TGTGCCATCATGGCTTTGGACGGACTCTACAATGAGCAGTTCTTC
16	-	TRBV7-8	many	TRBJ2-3	CASSQGHGVSTDTQYF	TGTGCCAGCAGCCAGGGACACGGAGTTAGCACAGATACGCAGTATTTT
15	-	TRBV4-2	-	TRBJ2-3	CASSQDWDDSDTQYF	TGTGCCAGCAGCCAAGATTGGGACGACTCAGATACGCAGTATTTT
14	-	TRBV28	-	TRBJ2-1	CASSFGLSADEQFF	TGTGCCAGCAGTTTTGGTTTGAGCGCGGATGAGCAGTTCTTC
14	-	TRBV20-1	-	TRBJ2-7	CSARDIGQGYEQYF	TGCAGTGCTAGAGATATAGGGCAGGGCTACGAGCAGTACTTC
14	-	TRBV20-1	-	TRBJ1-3	CSARVPETGNTIYF	TGCAGTGCTAGAGTACCCGAAACCGGAAACACCATATATTTT
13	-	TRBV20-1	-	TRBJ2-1	CSASSLAITEQFF	TGCAGTGCTAGCAGCCTAGCGATTACTGAGCAGTTCTTC
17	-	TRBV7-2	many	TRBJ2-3	CASSPRQAGASTDTQYF	TGTGCCAGCAGCCCGAGACAGGCGGGGGCTAGCACAGATACGCAGTATTTT
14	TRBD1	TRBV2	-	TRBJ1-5	CASSEGQGSQPQHF	TGTGCCAGCAGTGAAGGACAGGGAAGTCAGCCCCAGCATTTT
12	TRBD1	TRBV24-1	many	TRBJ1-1	CATRQGSSEAFF	TGTGCCACACGACAGGGGTCTTCTGAAGCTTTCTTT
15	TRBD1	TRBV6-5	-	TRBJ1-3	CASSYSRGPGNTIYF	TGTGCCAGCAGTTACTCGAGGGGGCCTGGAAACACCATATATTTT
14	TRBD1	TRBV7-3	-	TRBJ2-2	CASKRGQGTGELFF	TGTGCCAGCAAGCGCGGACAGGGGACCGGGGAGCTGTTTTTT
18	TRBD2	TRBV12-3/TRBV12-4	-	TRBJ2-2	CASSFVAGGSGSTGELFF	TGTGCCAGCAGTTTTGTAGCGGGGGGCTCGGGGAGCACCGGGGAGCTGTTTTTT
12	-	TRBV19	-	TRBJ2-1	CASNQGGNEQFF	TGTGCCAGTAACCAGGGTGGCAATGAGCAGTTCTTC